This is a list of T cell receptor beta chains from one sample in a study of resident and recirculating memory T cells in vitiligo. Clones were read by immunoSEQ multiplex PCR, and TCRdb kept only the in-frame ones, dropping some. The table includes tens of thousands of clones, around 90% detected once. The specimen was blood. These receptors were obtained from a male donor with vitiligo. The CDR3 runs from the conserved cysteine through the conserved F or W. D genes are given only for firm matches. The size entry is marked missing in some rows and otherwise reads once, few, many or a size class.

V	D	length	size	J	DNA	CDR3
TRBV5-6	NA	12	NA	TRBJ2-2	TGTGCCAGCAGCTTGGGGGGCCGGGAGCTGTTTTTT	CASSLGGRELFF
TRBV15	TRBD1	16	NA	TRBJ1-4	TGTGCCACCAGCAGGACCTTGACAGGGGCTAACGAAAAACTGTTTTTT	CATSRTLTGANEKLFF
TRBV7-2	TRBD2	13	NA	TRBJ2-1	TGTGCCAGCAGACTGACTAGCGGCAATGAGCAGTTCTTC	CASRLTSGNEQFF
TRBV28	TRBD1	14	NA	TRBJ1-5	TGTGCCAGCAGGCGACAGGGGTCGAGACAGCCCCAGCATTTT	CASRRQGSRQPQHF
TRBV19	NA	14	once	TRBJ2-7	TGTGCCAGTAGCCCGGGACTGGGGTCCTACGAGCAGTACTTC	CASSPGLGSYEQYF
TRBV5-1	NA	14	NA	TRBJ2-5	TGCGCCAGCAGCCGTGGACAGAAAGAAGAGACCCAGTACTTC	CASSRGQKEETQYF
TRBV29-1	TRBD2	10	NA	TRBJ2-1	TGCAGCGCTGGGGGGGGTGAGCAGTTCTTC	CSAGGGEQFF
TRBV27	TRBD1	14	once	TRBJ2-5	TGTGCCAGCAGCTTACAGGGGGCTGGAGAGACCCAGTACTTC	CASSLQGAGETQYF
TRBV28	NA	17	NA	TRBJ2-5	TGTGCCAGCAGTTTAGGGGCCCCCGGGACTGGGCAAGAGACCCAGTACTTC	CASSLGAPGTGQETQYF
TRBV6-5	NA	14	once	TRBJ1-1	TGTGCCAGCAGTTACTCGGAGGGGAATACTGAAGCTTTCTTT	CASSYSEGNTEAFF
TRBV7-6	TRBD1	15	NA	TRBJ2-7	TGTGCCAGCAGCCTCAACCGGGACAGGGGGCGCGAGCAGTACTTC	CASSLNRDRGREQYF
TRBV7-3	NA	15	NA	TRBJ2-1	TGTGCCAGCAGCTTAGGGTGGGGCACAGGGAATGAGCAGTTCTTC	CASSLGWGTGNEQFF
TRBV9	TRBD2	15	NA	TRBJ2-1	TGTGCCAGCAGCATTCGCGGTACTAGCGGGAATGAGCAGTTCTTC	CASSIRGTSGNEQFF
TRBV11-3	TRBD2	18	NA	TRBJ2-3	TGTGCCAGCAGCTTACCCTGGACTAGCGGGAGTCAAGAAGATACGCAGTATTTT	CASSLPWTSGSQEDTQYF
TRBV2	TRBD2	13	NA	TRBJ2-3	TGTGCCAGCAGTGGTAGCGGGAGAGATACGCAGTATTTT	CASSGSGRDTQYF
TRBV27	NA	14	NA	TRBJ2-5	TGTGCCAGCAGTTTATGGGGGCTTGGAGAGACCCAGTACTTC	CASSLWGLGETQYF
TRBV4-1	TRBD2	17	NA	TRBJ2-1	TGCGCCAGCAGCCACGTGCGGGGAGCGGGAGGGCAAAATGAGCAGTTCTTC	CASSHVRGAGGQNEQFF
TRBV7-2	NA	13	NA	TRBJ1-2	TGTGCCAGCAGCGGGGCGGGGGGCTATGGCTACACCTTC	CASSGAGGYGYTF
TRBV7-3	NA	13	NA	TRBJ2-1	TGTGCCAGCAGCTCATACAGTTACGGTGAGCAGTTCTTC	CASSSYSYGEQFF
TRBV4-2	NA	16	NA	TRBJ2-4	TGTGCCAGCAGCAAAGCAGGGGATCTAGCCAAAAACATTCAGTACTTC	CASSKAGDLAKNIQYF
TRBV28	TRBD1	13	NA	TRBJ1-2	TGTGCCAGCAGTTTAACAGGGGGACGTGGCTACACCTTC	CASSLTGGRGYTF
TRBV19	TRBD1	18	NA	TRBJ2-2	TGTGCCAGTAGTATATTGACAGGGAGCGGCGCGAACACCGGGGAGCTGTTTTTT	CASSILTGSGANTGELFF
TRBV7-2	NA	16	NA	TRBJ2-4	TGTGCCACTACTGGGGGGACCTACTTAGCCAAAAACATTCAGTACTTC	CATTGGTYLAKNIQYF
TRBV28	TRBD1	15	NA	TRBJ2-1	TGTGCCAGCAGGAAGCCCACAGGGGTATACAATGAGCAGTTCTTC	CASRKPTGVYNEQFF
TRBV6-5	NA	15	NA	TRBJ1-2	TGTGCCAGCAGTACCCGGACAGCCGGCGGCTATGGCTACACCTTC	CASSTRTAGGYGYTF
TRBV7-8	NA	16	NA	TRBJ2-3	TGTGCCAGCAGCTTACCCCACGACGGGAGCACAGATACGCAGTATTTT	CASSLPHDGSTDTQYF
TRBV2	NA	11	NA	TRBJ1-1	TGTGCCAGCGCCAGGGTGGCTGAAGCTTTCTTT	CASARVAEAFF
TRBV10-3	TRBD2	17	NA	TRBJ2-1	TGTGCCATCAGTGAGTCCCTAGCGGGAGGAGCTTACAATGAGCAGTTCTTC	CAISESLAGGAYNEQFF
TRBV7-3	TRBD2	15	NA	TRBJ2-1	TGTGCCAGCAGCCCCACGAGCGGGAGGGCCGATGAGCAGTTCTTC	CASSPTSGRADEQFF
TRBV6-5	TRBD1	16	NA	TRBJ2-4	TGTGCCAGCAGTTACTCTGGACAGGGAGCCAAAAACATTCAGTACTTC	CASSYSGQGAKNIQYF
TRBV7-8	TRBD2	17	NA	TRBJ2-3	TGTGCCAGCAGCCCCTCCAGACTAGCGGGCCGCACAGATACGCAGTATTTT	CASSPSRLAGRTDTQYF
TRBV6-1	TRBD1	14	few	TRBJ1-1	TGTGCCAGCAGTACTACAGGGGGTCGCACTGAAGCTTTCTTT	CASSTTGGRTEAFF
TRBV19	NA	15	NA	TRBJ2-7	TGTGCCAGTAGTATAGTGGACAAGATCTCCTACGAGCAGTACTTC	CASSIVDKISYEQYF
TRBV7-2	NA	16	NA	TRBJ1-3	TGTGCCAGCAGCATAGGACAGCCGAGCTCTGGAAACACCATATATTTT	CASSIGQPSSGNTIYF
TRBV5-1	TRBD1	16	NA	TRBJ1-1	TGCGCCAGCAGCCCGGGGAGGACAGGGAGTCCCCCTGAAGCTTTCTTT	CASSPGRTGSPPEAFF
TRBV4-3	TRBD2	14	NA	TRBJ2-3	TGCGCCAGCAGCCTAGCGGGACGTCATGATACGCAGTATTTT	CASSLAGRHDTQYF
TRBV4-2	TRBD2	16	NA	TRBJ2-2	TGTGCCAGCAGCCAACAGCGGGGCGCTAACACCGGGGAGCTGTTTTTT	CASSQQRGANTGELFF
TRBV27	TRBD2	15	NA	TRBJ2-2	TGTGCCAGCAGTGTACTAGCGCCGAACACCGGGGAGCTGTTTTTT	CASSVLAPNTGELFF
TRBV27	NA	16	NA	TRBJ2-3	TGTGCCAGCAGTCCCGGTCTAAGAATAATAACAGATACGCAGTATTTT	CASSPGLRIITDTQYF
TRBV11-2	NA	14	once	TRBJ2-7	TGTGCCAGCAGTCTCTGGGGCGGCGCCTACGAGCAGTACTTC	CASSLWGGAYEQYF
TRBV29-1	TRBD1	13	NA	TRBJ2-5	TGCAGCGTTGAAGTAGGGGGCGCGGAGACCCAGTACTTC	CSVEVGGAETQYF
TRBV27	TRBD1	14	once	TRBJ1-4	TGTGCCAGCAGTACCGCAGGGGGCGACGGAAAACTGTTTTTT	CASSTAGGDGKLFF
TRBV9	TRBD2	16	few	TRBJ2-5	TGTGCCAGCAGCGTTCTAGCGGGAGGGTACCAAGAGACCCAGTACTTC	CASSVLAGGYQETQYF
TRBV6-1	NA	17	NA	TRBJ1-3	TGTGCCAGCAGTGAACGTCGGCAGGGTGTCTCTGGAAACACCATATATTTT	CASSERRQGVSGNTIYF
TRBV7-8	NA	17	NA	TRBJ1-3	TGTGCCAGCAGCCCCTATGGGGCAGGGCTCTCTGGAAACACCATATATTTT	CASSPYGAGLSGNTIYF
TRBV7-2	TRBD2	17	NA	TRBJ2-5	TGTGCCAGCAGCGGGGAAGCTCTAGCGGGCTCTCAAGAGACCCAGTACTTC	CASSGEALAGSQETQYF
TRBV28	NA	12	NA	TRBJ2-7	TGTGCCAGCAGTTCTGACACCTACGAGCAGTACTTC	CASSSDTYEQYF
TRBV5-5	TRBD1	14	NA	TRBJ2-7	TGTGCCAGCAGCTTGGGGTCCAGGGGGTACGAGCAGTACTTC	CASSLGSRGYEQYF
TRBV28	TRBD1	17	once	TRBJ1-3	TGTGCCAGCAGTTTATTAAGTGACAGGGTATATGGAAACACCATATATTTT	CASSLLSDRVYGNTIYF
TRBV19	TRBD1	14	NA	TRBJ1-4	TGTGCCAGTAGTCACAGGGGGCTGGAGGAAAAACTGTTTTTT	CASSHRGLEEKLFF
TRBV6-1	TRBD2	15	NA	TRBJ2-3	TGTGCCAGCAGTGAACTAGCGGGTCAAGGAGGTACGCAGTATTTT	CASSELAGQGGTQYF
TRBV27	TRBD1	15	NA	TRBJ2-7	TGTGCCAGCAGTTTCCTACCGGGGACAGGATACGAGCAGTACTTC	CASSFLPGTGYEQYF
TRBV9	NA	14	once	TRBJ2-2	TGTGCCAGCAGCGTGGTTACTCGTGGCGGGGAGCTGTTTTTT	CASSVVTRGGELFF